This TCR beta chain was sequenced during a study of blood T cell repertoires in COVID-19. Background on the study: Some COVID-19 samples were acute and others convalescent; all came from the United States, Italy and Spain.

Trimming pared 2 bases from V and 8 bases from J, leaving 14 bases between. The CDR3 is made up of 15 amino acids. CDR1 KGHDR and CDR2 SFDVKD come from the germline V gene. Source study methods: Nucleated cell number was recorded as an estimate derived from reference gene primer amplification. Repertoires were generated with immunoSEQ multiplex PCR, while TCRdb's copy carries only in-frame clones and drops some. V and J calls and clone size come straight from that table; D and trimming were deduced from the DNA. The sample shows about 160,000 clones, just over 90% of them seen only once. Sequencing used peripheral blood. This sequence was found in a man younger than 35 with acute or convalescent COVID-19. This chain connects TRBV24-1 to TRBJ1-4; D is unresolved. The CDR3 spells CATSDSRDMREKLFF. The CDR3 DNA reads TGTGCCACCAGTGATTCCCGGGATATGAGGGAAAAACTGTTTTTT.